These T cell receptor beta chains were read from a single sample in a study of cytomegalovirus exposure and HLA in healthy donors. Libraries were prepared by immunoSEQ multiplex PCR; TCRdb keeps only in-frame clonotypes and omits some of them. The sample lists 100,000 to 150,000 clones, more than 80% occurring once. Sequencing used PBMCs. All receptors derive from a man under 40 in good health and CMV-seropositive. The CDR3 runs from the conserved cysteine through the conserved F or W. D genes are given only for firm matches.

CASSLDRNTEAFF,TRBJ1-1,TRBV7-6,.
CASSILNTNTEAFF,TRBJ1-1,TRBV19,.
CASSLGQGGYTF,TRBJ1-2,TRBV11-2,TRBD1
CASSKETVGNTIYF,TRBJ1-3,TRBV19,.
CASSQERTSGNTIYF,TRBJ1-3,TRBV14,.
CASSEALQAAYSNQPQHF,TRBJ1-5,TRBV6-1,.
CASSLYGARQGAQPQHF,TRBJ1-5,TRBV5-6,TRBD1
CATLGGGRTEAFF,TRBJ1-1,TRBV28,.
CASSPNDGQGSYEQYF,TRBJ2-7,TRBV18,TRBD1
CASSQDYSGAGANVLTF,TRBJ2-6,TRBV7-9,TRBD2
CAISGTGGYYGYTF,TRBJ1-2,TRBV10-3,TRBD1
CASSLGLAGGAYEQYF,TRBJ2-7,TRBV5-1,TRBD2
CASSQDIGQGGDEQYF,TRBJ2-7,TRBV4-1,.
CASSVGTATEAFF,TRBJ1-1,TRBV27,TRBD1
CASSIETGIYGYTF,TRBJ1-2,TRBV19,.
CASSLDRGQGVSQPQHF,TRBJ1-5,TRBV11-3,TRBD1
CASDHATGVRETQYF,TRBJ2-5,TRBV12-5,TRBD1
CASSWDRPNTGELFF,TRBJ2-2,TRBV4-1,TRBD1
CASSLRGTATNEKLFF,TRBJ1-4,TRBV6-5,TRBD1
CASSGGGGEQYF,.,TRBV5-1,TRBD2
CASKQWDRGKAFF,TRBJ1-1,TRBV19,TRBD1
CASRLAGGNEQFF,TRBJ2-1,TRBV2,TRBD2
CSAAQGLAQYF,TRBJ2-3,TRBV20-1,.
CASSSSPGPNEQYF,TRBJ2-7,TRBV11-3,.
CASSQVLLAGGTDTQYF,TRBJ2-3,TRBV4-1,TRBD2
CASSPSVRGLRSYEQYF,TRBJ2-7,TRBV7-9,.
CASSIGDRESEGYTF,TRBJ1-2,TRBV11-2,TRBD1
CASNFGRAFF,TRBJ1-1,TRBV6-4,.
CASSTRDRLSYEQYF,TRBJ2-7,TRBV7-2,TRBD1
CASSQPGLARYNEQFF,TRBJ2-1,TRBV7-6,TRBD2
CASRGAGGIEAFF,TRBJ1-1,TRBV25-1,TRBD1
CASSLARTRDGYTF,TRBJ1-2,TRBV5-1,.
CAWTRGPGNTIYF,TRBJ1-3,TRBV30,TRBD1
CASRAALAGGSTDTQYF,TRBJ2-3,TRBV13,TRBD2
CASGTAVNQPQHF,TRBJ1-5,TRBV6-5,.
CASSMRTGGGLYGYTF,TRBJ1-2,TRBV5-1,TRBD1
CASSPAGTGPYEQYF,TRBJ2-7,TRBV6-1,TRBD1
CASSPRPGTGNTEAFF,TRBJ1-1,TRBV7-9,TRBD1
CASRPRDSFYEQYF,TRBJ2-7,TRBV6-1,.
CASSLLTDRFDTQYF,TRBJ2-3,TRBV27,TRBD1
CASSLLTPDTQYF,TRBJ2-3,TRBV7-8,.
CAISNDRGEETQYF,TRBJ2-5,TRBV10-3,TRBD1
CASSSRDWGKPGANGLTF,TRBJ2-6,TRBV27,.
CASSGSRWAETQYF,TRBJ2-5,TRBV18,.
CAWSTTGGGNEQFF,TRBJ2-1,TRBV30,TRBD2
CASSQTGDQPQHF,TRBJ1-5,TRBV5-1,TRBD1
CASSEGRAGPNQPQHF,TRBJ1-5,TRBV2,.
CASSLGGRNTEAFF,TRBJ1-1,TRBV5-1,.
CASSYYGGNSPLHF,TRBJ1-6,TRBV6-6,.
CASSLGQGARTGELFF,TRBJ2-2,TRBV5-1,TRBD1
CASSLSGLRDEQYF,TRBJ2-7,TRBV7-7,.
CASRGRGPNQPQHF,TRBJ1-5,TRBV27,TRBD1
CASSSGLAGGADTQYF,TRBJ2-3,TRBV11-3,TRBD2